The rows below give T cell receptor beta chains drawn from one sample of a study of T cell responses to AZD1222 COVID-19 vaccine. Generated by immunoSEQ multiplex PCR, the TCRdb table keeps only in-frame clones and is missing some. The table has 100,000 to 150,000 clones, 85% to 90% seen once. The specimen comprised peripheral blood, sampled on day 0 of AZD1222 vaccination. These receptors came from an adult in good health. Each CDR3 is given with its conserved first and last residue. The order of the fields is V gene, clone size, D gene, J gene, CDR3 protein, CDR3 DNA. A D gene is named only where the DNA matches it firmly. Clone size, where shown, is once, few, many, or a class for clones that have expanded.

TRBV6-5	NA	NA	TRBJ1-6	CASSPPSNPNSPLHF	TGTGCCAGCAGTCCCCCCAGTAACCCCAATTCACCCCTCCACTTT
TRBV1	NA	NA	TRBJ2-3	CTSSQALGGTDTQYF	TGCACCAGCAGCCAAGCCCTCGGGGGGACAGATACGCAGTATTTT
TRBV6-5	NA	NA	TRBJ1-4	CASSQGHEKLFF	TGTGCCAGCAGCCAGGGCCATGAAAAACTGTTTTTT
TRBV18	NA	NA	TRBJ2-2	CASSPQTNPTGELFF	TGTGCCAGCTCACCCCAAACTAACCCCACGGGGGAGCTGTTTTTT
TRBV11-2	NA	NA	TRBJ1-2	CASSSEGTDGYTF	TGTGCCAGCAGCTCCGAGGGTACGGATGGCTACACCTTC
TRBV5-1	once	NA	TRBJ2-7	CASSLGGSPLYEQYF	TGCGCCAGCAGCTTGGGGGGAAGTCCCCTCTACGAGCAGTACTTC
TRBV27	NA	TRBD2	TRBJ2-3	CASSPGLAGSSGTDTQYF	TGTGCCAGCAGTCCGGGACTAGCGGGAAGTTCGGGTACAGATACGCAGTATTTT
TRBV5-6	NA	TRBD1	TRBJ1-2	CASSRGTGHGYTF	TGTGCCAGCAGCCGAGGGACAGGGCATGGCTACACCTTC
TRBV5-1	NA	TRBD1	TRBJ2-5	CASSSGDSQETQYF	TGCGCCAGCAGTTCAGGGGACAGCCAAGAGACCCAGTACTTC
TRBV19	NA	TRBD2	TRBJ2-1	CASSIDGTTYNEQFF	TGTGCCAGTAGTATAGACGGGACTACCTACAATGAGCAGTTCTTC
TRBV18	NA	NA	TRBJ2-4	CASSPGPGIGIQYF	TGTGCCAGCTCACCTGGCCCCGGAATTGGCATTCAGTACTTC
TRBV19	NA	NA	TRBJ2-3	CASSTVWESTDTQYF	TGTGCCAGTAGTACTGTCTGGGAGAGCACAGATACGCAGTATTTT
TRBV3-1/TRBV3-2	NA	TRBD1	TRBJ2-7	CASSLQGGQGGYEQYF	TGTGCCAGCAGCCTTCAGGGGGGACAGGGGGGCTACGAGCAGTACTTC
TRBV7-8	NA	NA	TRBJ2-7	CASSRDSPVEQYF	TGTGCCAGCAGCCGCGACAGTCCGGTCGAGCAGTACTTC
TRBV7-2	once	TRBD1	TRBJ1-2	CASSSRTGLTDGYTF	TGTGCCAGCAGCTCAAGGACAGGTCTGACGGATGGCTACACCTTC
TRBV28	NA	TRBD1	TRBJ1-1	CASSSGTGSEAFF	TGTGCCAGCAGTTCCGGGACAGGGTCTGAAGCTTTCTTT